This T cell receptor beta chain was recovered during a study of glioma-infiltrating T cells. Using RNA template, CDR3s of TCR alpha and beta were amplified with iRepertoire arm-PCR. MiXCR, applied by TCRdb to the multiplex PCR reads, yields one record per CDR3 protein. The table has some 90,000 distinct CDR3 sequences, around 40% seen once; the top ten hold more than 30%. The CDR3 length is 14 residues. The V end lost 3 bases, the J end lost 6 bases, and 14 bases lay between the germline ends. Looked up from germline, CDR1 is DFQATT and CDR2 is SNEGSKA (reference sequence). This clonotype has ten or more counts.

The chain employs TRBV20-1 and TRBJ1-4; tentatively, D is TRBD1 (5 bases). The sequence derives from a human donor with low-grade glioma or glioblastoma, undergoing nonglioma brain surgery, or in good health (not recorded which). The sequencing input was glioma tissue, nonneoplastic brain tissue, or PBMCs (not recorded which). CDR3 sequence reads: CSARSARVYEKLFF. The CDR3 bases are TGCAGTGCTAGGAGCGCCAGGGTGTATGAAAAACTGTTTTTT.